Listed below are T cell receptor beta chains from one sample, sequenced in a study of response to subunit inactivated influenza vaccine. A single record per CDR3 protein comes from TCRdb applying MiXCR to the RT-PCR reads. The sample holds about 800,000 distinct CDR3 sequences, roughly 20% seen once. Source: PBMCs from blood, taken roughly 5 days after vaccination. The source of these receptors is a man in his forties or fifties who received an inactivated influenza vaccine. The CDR3 runs from the conserved cysteine through the conserved F or W. A D gene is named only where the DNA matches it firmly. Not every row has a clone size; where given, it reads once, few, many or a size class.

>TRBD1|TRBV4-3|NA|TRBJ2-1
CASSRLASGQGIGEQFF
TGCGCCAGCAGCCGACTTGCCTCGGGACAGGGTATCGGTGAGCAGTTCTTC
>TRBD1|TRBV6-2/TRBV6-3|few|TRBJ2-7
CASSYADRGYEQYF
TGTGCCAGCAGTTACGCGGACAGGGGCTACGAGCAGTACTTC
>TRBD2|TRBV7-6|NA|TRBJ2-5
CASSSQRGGNQETQYF
TGTGCCAGCAGCTCCCAGCGGGGGGGAAATCAAGAGACCCAGTACTTC
>NA|TRBV7-9|NA|TRBJ2-3
CASSLDEFTDTQYF
TGTGCCAGCAGCTTAGATGAGTTCACAGATACGCAGTATTTT
>NA|TRBV10-3|NA|TRBJ2-3
CAISESRAYQDTQYF
TGTGCCATCAGTGAGTCGAGGGCTTATCAAGATACGCAGTATTTT
>NA|TRBV12-3/TRBV12-4|NA|TRBJ2-2
CASRRVGTGELFF
TGTGCCAGCAGGAGAGTTGGGACCGGGGAGCTGTTTTTT
>NA|TRBV20-1|NA|TRBJ2-2
CSASGPNTGELFF
TGCAGTGCTAGCGGGCCGAACACCGGGGAGCTGTTTTTT
>NA|TRBV20-1|NA|TRBJ2-5
CSARDLGVLGETQYF
TGCAGTGCTAGAGATTTGGGGGTCCTGGGTGAGACCCAGTACTTC
>NA|TRBV7-9|NA|TRBJ2-7
CASSLGVGRTYEQYF
TGTGCCAGCAGCTTAGGGGTGGGCAGGACCTACGAGCAGTACTTC
>NA|TRBV28|NA|TRBJ1-5
CASSLWHQPQHF
TGTGCCAGCAGTTTATGGCATCAGCCCCAGCATTTT
>NA|TRBV6-5|NA|TRBJ2-7
CASSYLAGSRELTYEQYF
TGTGCCAGCAGTTACCTCGCGGGTTCGCGGGAACTCACCTACGAGCAGTACTTC
>NA|TRBV30|NA|TRBJ1-1
CAWSVSVNTEAFF
TGTGCCTGGAGTGTGTCAGTGAACACTGAAGCTTTCTTT
>TRBD1|TRBV7-2|few|TRBJ2-7
CASSGPGQTYEQYF
TGTGCCAGCAGTGGCCCGGGACAGACTTACGAGCAGTACTTC
>TRBD1|TRBV20-1|NA|TRBJ2-7
CSVPDRGDGEQYF
TGCAGTGTGCCAGACAGGGGAGACGGCGAGCAGTACTTC
>TRBD1|TRBV20-1|few|TRBJ2-3
CSATGTGTDTQYF
TGCAGTGCTACCGGGACAGGCACAGATACGCAGTATTTT
>NA|TRBV6-1|few|TRBJ1-1
CASSHHRAWAEAFF
TGTGCCAGCAGCCACCACAGGGCTTGGGCTGAAGCTTTCTTT
>NA|TRBV12-3/TRBV12-4|few|TRBJ2-2
CASSPSSQNTGELFF
TGTGCCAGCAGTCCTTCCTCTCAGAACACCGGGGAGCTGTTTTTT
>NA|TRBV20-1|NA|TRBJ1-2
CSARDPAVGYTF
TGCAGTGCTAGAGATCCGGCAGTAGGATACACCTTC
>TRBD1|TRBV4-3|NA|TRBJ2-7
CASSQRDRGPYEQYF
TGCGCCAGCAGCCAGCGGGACAGGGGGCCGTACGAGCAGTACTTC
>TRBD1|TRBV12-3/TRBV12-4|NA|TRBJ2-7
CASSTKTGTGSYEQYF
TGTGCCAGCAGTACTAAAACCGGGACAGGGTCCTACGAGCAGTACTTC
>TRBD1|TRBV6-5|few|TRBJ2-7
CASSYLPRTGASYEQYF
TGTGCCAGCAGTTACTTACCAAGGACAGGGGCGTCCTACGAGCAGTACTTC
>NA|TRBV29-1|many|TRBJ2-7
CSVDRFNEQYF
TGCAGCGTTGATAGGTTCAACGAGCAGTACTTC
>NA|TRBV4-1|NA|TRBJ2-2
CASSQDWTGELFF
TGCGCCAGCAGCCAAGATTGGACCGGGGAGCTGTTTTTT
>NA|TRBV6-5|NA|TRBJ2-7
CASSYSSNRADEQYF
TGTGCCAGCAGTTACTCGAGTAACAGGGCGGACGAGCAGTACTTC
>TRBD2|TRBV10-3|NA|TRBJ2-5
CAIRGAGDGETQYF
TGTGCCATCAGGGGAGCGGGAGACGGAGAGACCCAGTACTTC
>NA|TRBV5-1|few|TRBJ2-1
CASSSTGSTSYNEQFF
TGCGCCAGCAGCAGTACAGGGAGTACGTCCTACAATGAGCAGTTCTTC
>NA|TRBV6-1|few|TRBJ2-7
CASSRAGTTYEQYF
TGTGCCAGCAGTCGCGCCGGGACAACCTACGAGCAGTACTTC
>NA|TRBV10-3|NA|TRBJ1-3
CAISETAGNTIYF
TGTGCCATCAGTGAAACCGCAGGAAACACCATATATTTT
>TRBD2|TRBV10-3|NA|TRBJ2-3
CATQTPLAGLADTQYF
TGTGCCACACAGACCCCGCTAGCGGGATTAGCAGATACGCAGTATTTT
>NA|TRBV28|NA|TRBJ2-7
CASKPGTHSYEQYF
TGTGCCAGCAAGCCCGGGACACATTCCTACGAGCAGTACTTC
>NA|TRBV20-1|NA|TRBJ1-3
CSAKQQNTIYF
TGCAGTGCCAAACAGCAAAACACCATATATTTT
>TRBD1|TRBV6-2/TRBV6-3|NA|TRBJ2-1
CASSRTGTVPNEQFF
TGTGCCAGCAGTAGGACCGGGACAGTACCCAATGAGCAGTTCTTC
>NA|TRBV5-5|NA|TRBJ1-4
CASSMGTTTNEKLFF
TGTGCCAGCAGCATGGGGACAACAACTAATGAAAAACTGTTTTTT
>TRBD2|TRBV20-1|few|TRBJ2-5
CSILSGTRQETQYF
TGCAGTATCCTTAGCGGGACTAGACAAGAGACCCAGTACTTC
>NA|TRBV19|NA|TRBJ2-3
CASSLLEVTDTQYF
TGTGCCAGTAGTTTACTAGAGGTCACAGATACGCAGTATTTT
>TRBD1|TRBV7-6|few|TRBJ1-1
CASSLGTGGDTEAFF
TGTGCCAGCAGCTTAGGGACAGGGGGGGACACTGAAGCTTTCTTT
>TRBD1|TRBV19|NA|TRBJ2-1
CASSQRLGQAYNEQFF
TGTGCCAGTAGTCAACGCCTAGGACAGGCGTACAATGAGCAGTTCTTC
>NA|TRBV7-2|few|TRBJ2-3
CASRSGVDTQYF
TGTGCCAGCCGCTCTGGTGTAGATACGCAGTATTTT
>TRBD1|TRBV29-1|many|TRBJ2-7
CSVGGDRGSYEQYF
TGCAGCGTTGGCGGGGACAGGGGATCCTACGAGCAGTACTTC
>TRBD1|TRBV6-1|NA|TRBJ2-1
CASSLQGTNNEQFF
TGTGCCAGCAGCCTACAGGGGACAAACAATGAGCAGTTCTTC
>TRBD2|TRBV4-1|few|TRBJ2-3
CASSLSGVEADTQYF
TGCGCCAGCAGCCTTAGCGGGGTGGAGGCAGATACGCAGTATTTT
>NA|TRBV7-3|NA|TRBJ2-3
CASSLIGQGEDTQYF
TGTGCCAGCAGCTTAATAGGGCAGGGCGAAGATACGCAGTATTTT
>NA|TRBV29-1|many|TRBJ1-4
CSVLHNEKLFF
TGCAGCGTTCTTCACAATGAAAAACTGTTTTTT
>NA|TRBV5-1|many|TRBJ2-7
CASSLVRVNDEQYF
TGCGCCAGCAGCTTGGTTCGCGTTAATGACGAGCAGTACTTC
>TRBD1|TRBV9|few|TRBJ2-5
CASTGGFEKTQYF
TGTGCCTCCACAGGGGGCTTCGAAAAGACCCAGTACTTC
>NA|TRBV7-8|NA|TRBJ2-3
CASNARRARSDTQYF
TGTGCCAGCAACGCAAGACGGGCTAGATCAGATACGCAGTATTTT
>TRBD1|TRBV3-1|NA|TRBJ1-1
CASSQGWTGPNTEAFF
TGTGCCAGCAGCCAAGGGTGGACAGGACCAAACACTGAAGCTTTCTTT
>NA|TRBV4-1|NA|TRBJ1-4
CASSQDIRMWGEKLFF
TGCGCCAGCAGCCAAGATATCAGGATGTGGGGTGAAAAACTGTTTTTT
>TRBD2|TRBV9|few|TRBJ2-1
CASSVGGSGREQFF
TGTGCCAGCAGCGTAGGGGGTAGCGGGAGGGAGCAGTTCTTC
>TRBD2|TRBV6-5|few|TRBJ2-3
CASSYGLAEWDTQYF
TGTGCCAGCAGTTATGGACTAGCGGAGTGGGATACGCAGTATTTT
>NA|TRBV10-3|NA|TRBJ2-5
CAISDSTRETQYF
TGTGCCATCAGTGATTCCACGAGGGAGACCCAGTACTTC
>NA|TRBV18|NA|TRBJ2-6
CASSPPPGSGANVLTF
TGTGCCAGCTCACCACCGCCCGGGTCTGGGGCCAACGTCCTGACTTTC
>TRBD2|TRBV4-2|many|TRBJ2-7
CASSQVSGRILHEQYF
TGTGCCAGCAGCCAGGTTAGCGGGAGGATTCTCCACGAGCAGTACTTC
>NA|TRBV20-1|few|TRBJ1-6
CSGHGRGWDSPLHF
TGCAGTGGGCATGGCAGGGGTTGGGATTCACCCCTCCACTTT
>TRBD1|TRBV20-1|NA|TRBJ1-4
CSAGTGASDEKLFF
TGCAGTGCTGGAACAGGGGCGTCAGATGAAAAACTGTTTTTT
>NA|TRBV24-1|few|TRBJ2-1
CATSDLPGVTYNEQFF
TGTGCCACCAGTGATTTACCGGGAGTAACCTACAATGAGCAGTTCTTC
>TRBD1|TRBV7-9|NA|TRBJ2-1
CASSLKAIGQENNEQFF
TGTGCCAGCAGCTTAAAGGCAATAGGACAGGAGAACAATGAGCAGTTCTTC